The rows below give T cell receptor beta chains drawn from one sample of a study of cytomegalovirus exposure and HLA in healthy donors. Clones were sequenced by immunoSEQ multiplex PCR, and TCRdb holds only the in-frame ones, with some missing. The sample records around 130,000 clones, around 57% being singletons. Sequenced sample: PBMCs. The receptors here all came from a male donor in good health and CMV-seronegative. CDR3s include the opening cysteine and the closing phenylalanine or tryptophan. The order of the fields is V gene, J gene, clone size, D gene, CDR3 DNA, CDR3 protein. The D gene is left open where the match is weak. A row's size may be missing; if present it is once, few, many or a size class.

V gene: TRBV5-6
J gene: TRBJ1-1
clone size: few
D gene: NA
CDR3 DNA: TGTGCCAGCAGCCCGATTGGGGGCGAGACTGAAGCTTTCTTT
CDR3 protein: CASSPIGGETEAFF

V gene: TRBV27
J gene: TRBJ1-2
clone size: NA
D gene: TRBD1
CDR3 DNA: TGTGCCAGCAGCCCGACAGGGGCCACCTTC
CDR3 protein: CASSPTGATF

V gene: TRBV21-1
J gene: TRBJ1-6
clone size: NA
D gene: NA
CDR3 DNA: TGTGCCAGCAGCAAGAAGGACAGGGCCCCCGCCAATTCACCCCTCCACTTT
CDR3 protein: CASSKKDRAPANSPLHF

V gene: TRBV29-1
J gene: TRBJ1-2
clone size: few
D gene: NA
CDR3 DNA: TGCAGCGTTAGTCAGGGGATGGACTATGGCTACACCTTC
CDR3 protein: CSVSQGMDYGYTF

V gene: TRBV2
J gene: TRBJ1-5
clone size: NA
D gene: TRBD1
CDR3 DNA: TGTGCCAGCAGTGCGGGACAGGGTCGAAATCAGCCCCAGCATTTT
CDR3 protein: CASSAGQGRNQPQHF

V gene: TRBV9
J gene: TRBJ2-7
clone size: once
D gene: TRBD1
CDR3 DNA: TGTGCCAGCAGCGGTTCGGGACAGGGTGGCGAGCAGTACTTC
CDR3 protein: CASSGSGQGGEQYF

V gene: TRBV9
J gene: TRBJ2-1
clone size: NA
D gene: TRBD2
CDR3 DNA: TGTGCCAGCAGCGTTACTAGCGGGGGACATACCTACAATGAGCAGTTCTTC
CDR3 protein: CASSVTSGGHTYNEQFF

V gene: TRBV11-1
J gene: TRBJ2-3
clone size: NA
D gene: TRBD2
CDR3 DNA: TGTGCCAGCGGCCATAAGCGGGGGTTGGATACGCAGTATTTT
CDR3 protein: CASGHKRGLDTQYF

V gene: TRBV5-8
J gene: TRBJ1-5
clone size: NA
D gene: NA
CDR3 DNA: TGTGCCAGCAGGAAACAGGGACCCACGGCCCAGCATTTT
CDR3 protein: CASRKQGPTAQHF

V gene: TRBV30
J gene: TRBJ2-5
clone size: NA
D gene: NA
CDR3 DNA: TGTGCCTGGACGTACCGCGGGGAGACCCAGTACTTC
CDR3 protein: CAWTYRGETQYF

V gene: TRBV28
J gene: TRBJ2-3
clone size: few
D gene: TRBD2
CDR3 DNA: TGTGCCAGCAGTTTATATGGACTAGCGGGGGAAGTACCTAGCACAGATACGCAGTATTTT
CDR3 protein: CASSLYGLAGEVPSTDTQYF

V gene: TRBV19
J gene: TRBJ2-7
clone size: NA
D gene: NA
CDR3 DNA: TGTGCCAGTAGTCCGGGACTTACCTACGAGCAGTACTTC
CDR3 protein: CASSPGLTYEQYF

V gene: TRBV7-3
J gene: TRBJ2-5
clone size: few
D gene: TRBD2
CDR3 DNA: TGTGCCAGCAGCTTAACGAGCGGGGGGGCTGGGGAGACCCAGTACTTC
CDR3 protein: CASSLTSGGAGETQYF

V gene: TRBV11-2
J gene: TRBJ1-1
clone size: NA
D gene: NA
CDR3 DNA: TGTGCCAGCAGCTTAGTGCGGGGGGCTAGGACTGAAGCTTTCTTT
CDR3 protein: CASSLVRGARTEAFF

V gene: TRBV29-1
J gene: TRBJ1-2
clone size: NA
D gene: NA
CDR3 DNA: TGCAGCGTTGACAGGGGCTATGGCTACACCTTC
CDR3 protein: CSVDRGYGYTF

V gene: TRBV15
J gene: TRBJ1-1
clone size: few
D gene: NA
CDR3 DNA: TGTGCCACCAGCGGACGGACAAGGAGGAACACTGAAGCTTTCTTT
CDR3 protein: CATSGRTRRNTEAFF

V gene: TRBV20-1
J gene: TRBJ1-1
clone size: NA
D gene: NA
CDR3 DNA: TGCAGTGCTAGGGGGGCCAGTGAAGCTTTCTTT
CDR3 protein: CSARGASEAFF

V gene: TRBV28
J gene: TRBJ1-2
clone size: few
D gene: TRBD1
CDR3 DNA: TGTGCCAGCCATCCGGGACAGGGGGGATATGGCTACACCTTC
CDR3 protein: CASHPGQGGYGYTF